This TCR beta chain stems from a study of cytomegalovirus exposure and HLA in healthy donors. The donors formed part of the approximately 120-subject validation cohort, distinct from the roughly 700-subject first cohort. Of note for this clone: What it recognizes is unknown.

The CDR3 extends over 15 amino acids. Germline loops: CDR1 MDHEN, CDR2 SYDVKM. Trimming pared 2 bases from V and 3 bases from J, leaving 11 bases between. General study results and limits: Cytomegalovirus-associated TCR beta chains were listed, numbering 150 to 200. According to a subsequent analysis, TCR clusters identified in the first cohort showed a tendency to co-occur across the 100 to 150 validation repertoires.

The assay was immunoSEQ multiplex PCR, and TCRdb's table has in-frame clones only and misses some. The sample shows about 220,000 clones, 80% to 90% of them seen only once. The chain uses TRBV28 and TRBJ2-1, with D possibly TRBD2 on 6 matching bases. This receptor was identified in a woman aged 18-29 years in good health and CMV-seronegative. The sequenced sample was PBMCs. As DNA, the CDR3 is TGTGCCAGCAGTTTAAGGGAGGATTACTACAATGAGCAGTTCTTC. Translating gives CASSLREDYYNEQFF.